This T cell receptor (beta chain) was recovered during a study of identifying expanded T cells in peripheral blood. General study findings and limits: Roughly 1.2 clones differed between technical replicates, versus roughly 16 and 20 over time. Clone count variance between approximately two-week samples rose with total template count.

The CDR3 loop spans 17 amino acids. Trimming removed 2 bases from V and 0 bases from J, with 11 bases in between. The germline V gene has CDR1 MNHNS and CDR2 SASEGT. Clones were sequenced by immunoSEQ multiplex PCR, and TCRdb holds only the in-frame ones, with some missing. Among over 100,000 clones listed, around 88% were seen once. About this clone: Its antigen is not known.

Collection occurred without any documented infections or immune events in donors. Source material: blood. This TCR came from a person aged 18 to 75 in good health. The rearrangement joins TRBV6-1 to TRBJ2-6; possible D gene TRBD1, 5 bases. CDR3 nucleotides: TGTGCCAGCAGTGAATGGCAGGGCTTCTCTGGGGCCAACGTCCTGACTTTC. Residues: CASSEWQGFSGANVLTF.